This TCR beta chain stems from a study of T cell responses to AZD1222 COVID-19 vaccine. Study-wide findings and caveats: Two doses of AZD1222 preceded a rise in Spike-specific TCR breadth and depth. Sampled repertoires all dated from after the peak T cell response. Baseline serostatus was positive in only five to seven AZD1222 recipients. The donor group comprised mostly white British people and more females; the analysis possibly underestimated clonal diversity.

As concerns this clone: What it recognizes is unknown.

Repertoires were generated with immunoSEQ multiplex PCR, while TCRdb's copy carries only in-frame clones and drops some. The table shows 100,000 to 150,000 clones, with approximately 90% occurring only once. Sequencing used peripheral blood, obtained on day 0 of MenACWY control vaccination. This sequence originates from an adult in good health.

CDR3 DNA: TGTGCCAGCAGCTTAGATCAGACAGTTAACACCTTC. Protein sequence: CASSLDQTVNTF. This chain connects TRBV11-3 to TRBJ1-2, with D possibly matching TRBD1 (5 bases). V gave up 0 bases and J gave up 12 bases, with 11 bases separating them. This CDR3 is 12 amino acids long. Per the germline V gene, CDR1 is SGHNT and CDR2 is YENEEA.